Sequencing of this T cell receptor (beta chain) was carried out in a study of T-cell memory formation after mild COVID-19. Study-wide findings and caveats: CD4+ contracting clones lay mainly in CM and EM, CD8+ ones in EMRA. Some SARS-CoV-2-responding clones were already detected in memory before infection. CD4/CD8 balance characterized clones contracting day 15 to 85, and CD4+ skew characterized later expanders.

As to this clonotype: Its antigen is as yet unknown.

MiXCR, run by TCRdb on the 5' RACE reads, gives a single entry per CDR3 protein. The table shows 270,000 or so distinct CDR3 sequences, with about a sixth occurring only once. Sequencing was done on a sample of PBMCs or a T cell subset sorted from them (not recorded which). The clonotype comes from a man aged 18 to 29 who had mild COVID-19 (a few samples of this study predate the infection). Cell type and time point are not known.

CDR3 nucleotides: TGTGCCAGCAGCCGCGACGGTAGCGGCGAGCAGTTCTTC. Translation: CASSRDGSGEQFF. The V call is TRBV6-6, the J call TRBJ2-1, with D possibly being TRBD2 (6 bases). CDR1 and CDR2 from the germline V gene are MNHNY and SVGAGI (reference sequence). The CDR3 runs 13 residues. V was shortened by 6 bases and J by 10 bases, with 16 bases between the two germline ends.